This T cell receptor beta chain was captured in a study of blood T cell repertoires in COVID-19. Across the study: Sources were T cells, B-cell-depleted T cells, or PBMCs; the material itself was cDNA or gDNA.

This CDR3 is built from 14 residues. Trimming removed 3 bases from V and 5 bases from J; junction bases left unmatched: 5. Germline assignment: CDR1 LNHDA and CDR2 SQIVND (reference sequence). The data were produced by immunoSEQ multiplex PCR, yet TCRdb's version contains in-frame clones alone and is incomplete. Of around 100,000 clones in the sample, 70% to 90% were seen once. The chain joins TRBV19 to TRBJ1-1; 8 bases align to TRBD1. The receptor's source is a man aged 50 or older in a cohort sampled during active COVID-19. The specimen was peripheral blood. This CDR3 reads CASSITGGRTEAFF. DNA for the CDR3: TGTGCCAGTAGTATTACAGGGGGACGGACTGAAGCTTTCTTT.